Listed below are T cell receptor beta chains from one sample, sequenced in a study of T cell repertoires in cytomegalovirus infection. These receptors' targets are unknown. TCRdb reprocessed the reads with MiXCR, giving one entry per CDR3 protein. This sample has roughly 570,000 distinct CDR3 sequences, with about 39% found just once. Sequenced material: cultured PBMCs, taken from culture after CMV antigen stimulation. These receptors all stem from a human donor in good health (CMV status not recorded). Some clones in this sample may be carry-over from other donors' samples. Both conserved end residues are part of each CDR3. A D gene is named only where the DNA matches it firmly. Clone size appears in some rows only: once, few, many, or a class for an expanded clone.

clone_size: -; v_call: TRBV4-1; j_call: TRBJ1-1; d_call: -; cdr3_nt: TGCGCCAGCAGCCCGTCCCCGAGCACTGAAGCTTTCTTT; cdr3_aa: CASSPSPSTEAFF
clone_size: -; v_call: TRBV20-1; j_call: TRBJ2-5; d_call: TRBD2; cdr3_nt: TGCAGTGCTAGAAACTTCGGGGGGGGTGATGAGACCCAGTACTTC; cdr3_aa: CSARNFGGGDETQYF
clone_size: -; v_call: TRBV12-3/TRBV12-4; j_call: TRBJ2-5; d_call: -; cdr3_nt: TGTGCCAGCAGTCTACTACACGGACAGCAAGAGACCCAGTACTTC; cdr3_aa: CASSLLHGQQETQYF
clone_size: -; v_call: TRBV5-1; j_call: TRBJ1-2; d_call: TRBD1; cdr3_nt: TGCGCCAGCAGATTGCCGGGACAGGGGGCCGATGGCTACACCTTC; cdr3_aa: CASRLPGQGADGYTF
clone_size: few; v_call: TRBV7-6; j_call: TRBJ2-7; d_call: TRBD2; cdr3_nt: TGTGCCAGCAGCTTAGCGCTTCGGGGGGTCGAGCAGTACTTC; cdr3_aa: CASSLALRGVEQYF
clone_size: few; v_call: TRBV28; j_call: TRBJ2-7; d_call: -; cdr3_nt: TGTGCCAGCCAGACCCCCGGCGGGGTCACCTACGAGCAGTACTTC; cdr3_aa: CASQTPGGVTYEQYF
clone_size: few; v_call: TRBV7-2; j_call: TRBJ2-3; d_call: TRBD2; cdr3_nt: TGTGCCAGCAGCCCCGGACTAGTCGGTACGCAGTATTTT; cdr3_aa: CASSPGLVGTQYF
clone_size: -; v_call: TRBV20-1; j_call: TRBJ2-1; d_call: -; cdr3_nt: TGCAGTGCCCCGCCGGGGAGCTCCTACAATGAGCAGTTCTTC; cdr3_aa: CSAPPGSSYNEQFF
clone_size: -; v_call: TRBV6-6; j_call: TRBJ2-1; d_call: TRBD2; cdr3_nt: TGTGCCAGCAGTCGCGGGGGTCCCTTACTCAATGAGCAGTTCTTC; cdr3_aa: CASSRGGPLLNEQFF
clone_size: -; v_call: TRBV19; j_call: TRBJ1-5; d_call: -; cdr3_nt: TGTGCCAGTAGTCTACAGACGCAGCGCCAGCATTTT; cdr3_aa: CASSLQTQRQHF
clone_size: -; v_call: TRBV6-5; j_call: TRBJ1-6; d_call: -; cdr3_nt: TGTGCCAGCAGACGACAGGTAGATTCACCCCTCCACTTT; cdr3_aa: CASRRQVDSPLHF
clone_size: once; v_call: TRBV5-1; j_call: TRBJ2-7; d_call: TRBD1; cdr3_nt: TGCGCCAGCAGCCGTTCCGGGACAGCTCCGTTCGAGCAGTACTTC; cdr3_aa: CASSRSGTAPFEQYF
clone_size: -; v_call: TRBV12-5; j_call: TRBJ2-1; d_call: -; cdr3_nt: TGTGCTAGTGAATGGGACTTCAACAATGAGCAGTTCTTC; cdr3_aa: CASEWDFNNEQFF
clone_size: few; v_call: TRBV7-2; j_call: TRBJ2-7; d_call: TRBD1; cdr3_nt: TGTGCCAGCAGCCCCGGGACAGGGGTTAACGAGCAGTACTTC; cdr3_aa: CASSPGTGVNEQYF
clone_size: few; v_call: TRBV5-4; j_call: TRBJ2-6; d_call: -; cdr3_nt: TGTGCCAGCAGCGGCGGGACAGCAGTCCCTAAGGGGGCCAACGTCCTGACTTTC; cdr3_aa: CASSGGTAVPKGANVLTF
clone_size: few; v_call: TRBV5-1; j_call: TRBJ1-1; d_call: -; cdr3_nt: TGCGCCAGCAGCTTGGCCGGGAAAGGGTTTGCTTTCTTT; cdr3_aa: CASSLAGKGFAFF
clone_size: -; v_call: TRBV19; j_call: TRBJ1-4; d_call: TRBD1; cdr3_nt: TGTGCCAGCCAAGGGACAGGGTATCGCGAAAAACTGTTTTTT; cdr3_aa: CASQGTGYREKLFF
clone_size: -; v_call: TRBV12-3/TRBV12-4; j_call: TRBJ1-5; d_call: TRBD1; cdr3_nt: TGTGCCAGCAGTTGGACAGGGAGCAATCAGCCCCAGCATTTT; cdr3_aa: CASSWTGSNQPQHF
clone_size: -; v_call: TRBV11-3; j_call: TRBJ2-1; d_call: -; cdr3_nt: TGTGCCAGCAGCTTAGGGACTGGACTGGAGCACAATGAGCAGTTCTTC; cdr3_aa: CASSLGTGLEHNEQFF
clone_size: -; v_call: TRBV7-2; j_call: TRBJ2-5; d_call: TRBD2; cdr3_nt: TGTGCCAGCAGCTTACTTTTACAGCGGGAGGGATACCAAGAGACCCAGTACTTC; cdr3_aa: CASSLLLQREGYQETQYF
clone_size: -; v_call: TRBV10-3; j_call: TRBJ2-1; d_call: -; cdr3_nt: TGTGCCATCAGTGAGAGGACGGGTTCCTACAATGAGCAGTTCTTC; cdr3_aa: CAISERTGSYNEQFF
clone_size: -; v_call: TRBV7-6; j_call: TRBJ1-3; d_call: -; cdr3_nt: TGTGCCAGCAGCCCATTAGGGGCGAGCTCTGGAAACACCATATATTTT; cdr3_aa: CASSPLGASSGNTIYF
clone_size: few; v_call: TRBV6-2/TRBV6-3; j_call: TRBJ1-5; d_call: -; cdr3_nt: TGTGCCAGCAGCCCAGGGACTCCGGAGGGCAATCAGCCCCAGCATTTT; cdr3_aa: CASSPGTPEGNQPQHF
clone_size: once; v_call: TRBV18; j_call: TRBJ2-5; d_call: -; cdr3_nt: TGTGCCAGCTCACCAAACTCTCCGCCGGAGGGGGAGACCCAGTACTTC; cdr3_aa: CASSPNSPPEGETQYF
clone_size: -; v_call: TRBV7-9; j_call: TRBJ1-1; d_call: -; cdr3_nt: TGTGCCAGCAGCTTTGACAGGTGGAACACTGAAGCTTTCTTT; cdr3_aa: CASSFDRWNTEAFF
clone_size: few; v_call: TRBV6-1; j_call: TRBJ2-3; d_call: -; cdr3_nt: TGTGCCAGCACTTTCCTCGGAACAGATACGCAGTATTTT; cdr3_aa: CASTFLGTDTQYF
clone_size: -; v_call: TRBV4-3; j_call: TRBJ2-5; d_call: -; cdr3_nt: TGCGCCAGCAGCCAAGATGGCTCAGCGTTAGGGAGGGAGACCCAGTACTTC; cdr3_aa: CASSQDGSALGRETQYF
clone_size: -; v_call: TRBV20-1; j_call: TRBJ2-1; d_call: -; cdr3_nt: TGCAGTGCTAGAGATCGGCTAGTAGGCCGGGATGAGCAGTTCTTC; cdr3_aa: CSARDRLVGRDEQFF
clone_size: -; v_call: TRBV6-5; j_call: TRBJ1-1; d_call: -; cdr3_nt: TGTGCCAGCAGTTACGGACTACTAACCCGCCCCCCGAACACTGAAGCTTTCTTT; cdr3_aa: CASSYGLLTRPPNTEAFF
clone_size: -; v_call: TRBV11-2; j_call: TRBJ2-5; d_call: -; cdr3_nt: TGTGCCAGCAGCTCGGGGGGCCGGGACCGGGAAGAGACCCAGTACTTC; cdr3_aa: CASSSGGRDREETQYF
clone_size: few; v_call: TRBV6-2/TRBV6-3; j_call: TRBJ2-2; d_call: TRBD1; cdr3_nt: TGTGCCACCTCGACCTCAGGGGGCGCCGTCGGGGAGCTGTTTTTT; cdr3_aa: CATSTSGGAVGELFF
clone_size: -; v_call: TRBV7-9; j_call: TRBJ2-5; d_call: -; cdr3_nt: TGTGCCAGCAGCGCTCAGGGGACTGAGACCCAGTACTTC; cdr3_aa: CASSAQGTETQYF
clone_size: many; v_call: TRBV4-1; j_call: TRBJ2-5; d_call: TRBD1; cdr3_nt: TGTGCCAGCAGCCCTGGGACAGAAGAGACCCAGTACTTC; cdr3_aa: CASSPGTEETQYF
clone_size: many; v_call: TRBV7-2; j_call: TRBJ2-3; d_call: -; cdr3_nt: TGTGCCAGCAGCTTAGCCGGGAACACAGATACGCAGTATTTT; cdr3_aa: CASSLAGNTDTQYF
clone_size: -; v_call: TRBV19; j_call: TRBJ2-1; d_call: -; cdr3_nt: TGTGCCAGTAGTATAGGGACTGGACTTAATGAGCAGTTCTTC; cdr3_aa: CASSIGTGLNEQFF
clone_size: -; v_call: TRBV12-3/TRBV12-4; j_call: TRBJ1-3; d_call: -; cdr3_nt: TGTGCCAGCAGTATCAGGGGTTACACCATATATTTT; cdr3_aa: CASSIRGYTIYF
clone_size: -; v_call: TRBV20-1; j_call: TRBJ2-1; d_call: TRBD2; cdr3_nt: TGCAGTGCTTGCGGACTAGCGGGAGTATTGCCCTCCAATGAGCAGTTCTTC; cdr3_aa: CSACGLAGVLPSNEQFF
clone_size: few; v_call: TRBV2; j_call: TRBJ1-5; d_call: -; cdr3_nt: TGTGCCAGCAGTGAGGGTGACAGATATAGCAATCAGCCCCAGCATTTT; cdr3_aa: CASSEGDRYSNQPQHF
clone_size: -; v_call: TRBV3-1; j_call: TRBJ1-2; d_call: -; cdr3_nt: TGTGCCAGCAGGCAACCCGGGGACGGCTACACCTTC; cdr3_aa: CASRQPGDGYTF
clone_size: -; v_call: TRBV6-1; j_call: TRBJ2-5; d_call: TRBD1; cdr3_nt: TGTGCCAGCAGTACAGGGGCGACCCAAGAGACCCAGTACTTC; cdr3_aa: CASSTGATQETQYF
clone_size: -; v_call: TRBV10-3; j_call: TRBJ1-1; d_call: -; cdr3_nt: TGTGCCATCAGTTCCGTCGGCACTGAAGCTTTCTTT; cdr3_aa: CAISSVGTEAFF
clone_size: -; v_call: TRBV7-2; j_call: TRBJ2-2; d_call: -; cdr3_nt: TGTGCCAGCAGCTTTAATGCCGGGGAGCTGTTTTTT; cdr3_aa: CASSFNAGELFF
clone_size: -; v_call: TRBV7-2; j_call: TRBJ2-1; d_call: -; cdr3_nt: TGTGCCAGCAGCTACCGAGGGTCCTACCACAATGAGCAGTTCTTC; cdr3_aa: CASSYRGSYHNEQFF
clone_size: -; v_call: TRBV5-3; j_call: TRBJ2-1; d_call: TRBD2; cdr3_nt: TGTGCCAGCAGCTTAGCGGGAGGGCAATCTTATGAGCAGTTCTTC; cdr3_aa: CASSLAGGQSYEQFF
clone_size: many; v_call: TRBV7-2; j_call: TRBJ2-1; d_call: TRBD2; cdr3_nt: TGTGCCAGCAGCTTAGATGGCGGGAGATCCTACAATGAGCAGTTCTTC; cdr3_aa: CASSLDGGRSYNEQFF
clone_size: -; v_call: TRBV7-8; j_call: TRBJ1-4; d_call: TRBD1; cdr3_nt: TGTGCCAGCAGACCTACGACAGGGGCTGCTAATGAAAAACTGTTTTTT; cdr3_aa: CASRPTTGAANEKLFF
clone_size: few; v_call: TRBV6-1; j_call: TRBJ1-4; d_call: -; cdr3_nt: TGTGCCAGCACAAGAGGGGGGAATAATGAAAAACTGTTTTTT; cdr3_aa: CASTRGGNNEKLFF
clone_size: -; v_call: TRBV19; j_call: TRBJ2-1; d_call: -; cdr3_nt: TGTGCCAGTAGTATTTATGGCGGGGGCCCCAATGAGCAGTTCTTC; cdr3_aa: CASSIYGGGPNEQFF
clone_size: -; v_call: TRBV6-2/TRBV6-3; j_call: TRBJ2-5; d_call: -; cdr3_nt: TGTGCCAGCAGTTACGTTGCCAGCCAAGAGACCCAGTACTTC; cdr3_aa: CASSYVASQETQYF
clone_size: -; v_call: TRBV7-8; j_call: TRBJ2-3; d_call: -; cdr3_nt: TGTGCCAGCAGCTTTGACCGGGGGCCGACAGATACGCAGTATTTT; cdr3_aa: CASSFDRGPTDTQYF
clone_size: -; v_call: TRBV7-2; j_call: TRBJ1-1; d_call: TRBD1; cdr3_nt: TGTGCCAGCAGCTTAGTGGGACAGGGGGCGACTGAAGCTTTCTTT; cdr3_aa: CASSLVGQGATEAFF
clone_size: few; v_call: TRBV19; j_call: TRBJ1-5; d_call: -; cdr3_nt: TGTGCCAGTAGTATATTCACACATAGATATAGCAATCAGCCCCAGCATTTT; cdr3_aa: CASSIFTHRYSNQPQHF
clone_size: -; v_call: TRBV7-6; j_call: TRBJ2-7; d_call: -; cdr3_nt: TGTGCCAGCAGCAGACAGATCGACTACGAGCAGTACTTC; cdr3_aa: CASSRQIDYEQYF
clone_size: -; v_call: TRBV5-1; j_call: TRBJ2-5; d_call: -; cdr3_nt: TGCGCCAGCAGCTGGTGGGGGGCGGGAGCTGAAGAGACCCAGTACTTC; cdr3_aa: CASSWWGAGAEETQYF
clone_size: -; v_call: TRBV6-1; j_call: TRBJ1-3; d_call: -; cdr3_nt: TGTGCCGCCGAAGACAGGTCTGCTGGAATCACCATATATTTT; cdr3_aa: CAAEDRSAGITIYF